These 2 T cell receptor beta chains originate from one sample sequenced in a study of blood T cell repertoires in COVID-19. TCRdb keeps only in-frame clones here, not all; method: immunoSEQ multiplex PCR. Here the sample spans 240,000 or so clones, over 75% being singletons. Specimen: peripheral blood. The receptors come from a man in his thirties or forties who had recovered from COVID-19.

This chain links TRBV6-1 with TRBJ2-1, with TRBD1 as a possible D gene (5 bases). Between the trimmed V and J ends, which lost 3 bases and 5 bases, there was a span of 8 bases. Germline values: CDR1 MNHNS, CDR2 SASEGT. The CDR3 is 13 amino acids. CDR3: CASSDDSHNEQFF. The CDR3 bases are TGTGCCAGCAGTGATGACAGTCACAATGAGCAGTTCTTC.

CDR3 sequence (DNA): TGCGCCAGCAGCCAATACCCGGGACAGGAGGGTGAAAAACTGTTTTTT. Translated, it gives CASSQYPGQEGEKLFF. This sequence joins TRBV4-1 and TRBJ1-4; 8 nucleotides match TRBD1. Looked up from germline, CDR1 is MGHRA and CDR2 is YSYEKL. The length of the CDR3 is 16 residues. V shed 2 bases, J shed 7 bases, and the junction held 9 bases outside the gene matches.